This TCR beta chain was captured by sequencing in a study of CXCR3-negative and CXCR3-positive naive CD8 T cells. With regard to this clonotype: The antigen is unknown.

Libraries were UMI-labeled 5' RACE TRB cDNA. TCRdb reprocessed the 5' RACE reads and reports one entry per CDR3 protein, with no DNA. The sample's table shows approximately 66,000 distinct CDR3 sequences. Study-wide points: More hydrophobic TRB CDR3s were found in CXCR3-positive naive cells than in CXCR3-negative naive cells.

Researchers reported sorting every CD8+ T cell subset in triplicate, 300,000 to 350,000 cells per sort. Input material: naive CXCR3- CD8+ T cells from blood. Subset specified: CD45RO-CCR7+CD27+CD95- naive CD8+ T cells lacking CXCR3 (TNR3-). The sequence was collected from a human donor in good health. Some clones in this sample may be carry-over from other donors' samples.

The CDR3 protein is CSFTGQGAHEQYF. The chain joins TRBV29-1 to TRBJ2-7; TCRdb designates TRBD1, a call that cannot be tested without DNA. From germline, CDR1 is SQVTM and CDR2 ANQGSEA. The CDR3 extends over 13 amino acids.